This TCR beta chain stems from a study of PD-1 blockade in classical Hodgkin lymphoma. Each patient relapsed following autologous stem cell transplantation, and prior brentuximab vedotin exposure differed. Complete response, partial response or progressive disease made up the best responses. Between the trimmed V and J ends, which lost 2 bases and 0 bases, there was a span of 14 bases. Looked up from germline, CDR1 is SQVTM and CDR2 is ANQGSEA. This CDR3 has 16 residues. Overall study results and limits: CD4+ TCR diversity, unlike CD8+, rose significantly by C4D1. Reports described newly diagnosed patients as having lower baseline TCR diversity than healthy donors. Partial responders and progressors had significantly lower baseline TCR diversity.

This clone turned up a few times. Antigen unknown. Measured with immunoSEQ multiplex PCR; TCRdb has only the in-frame clones, and not every one. The data hold about 31,000 clones, with around 70% observed a single time. The V call is TRBV29-1, the J call TRBJ2-1; possibly TRBD2 for D (5 bases). The clonotype was recovered from a human donor with classical Hodgkin lymphoma. The starting material was peripheral blood mononuclear cells (PBMCs), obtained before the second cycle of nivolumab. The CDR3 is CSVEIGGPRSYNEQFF. The CDR3 DNA sequence: TGCAGCGTTGAAATCGGCGGGCCCCGCTCCTACAATGAGCAGTTCTTC.